This TCR beta chain was sequenced during a study of CD8 T cells in ankylosing spondylitis. Overall study results and limits: A TCR beta motif of 7 to 9 highly homologous variants seemed to mark ankylosing spondylitis blood.

The germline CDR1 and CDR2 sequences are KGHSH and LQKENI. The CDR3 sequence is 16 residues long. V lost 2 bases to trimming and J lost 8 bases; unmatched junction nucleotides: 10. TCRdb processed the 5' RACE reads anew with MiXCR; each CDR3 protein has one entry. The sample holds roughly 700,000 distinct CDR3 sequences, around a fifth seen once. This clonotype has more than one count but fewer than ten. Antigen unknown. This TCR derives from a male donor with ankylosing spondylitis. The rearrangement uses TRBV18 and TRBJ2-1; 9 bases map to TRBD2. The sample comprised blood, either unsorted or a sorted T cell fraction (not recorded which). The CDR3, as DNA: TGTGCCAGCTCACCAATGGAGGCGGGAGGGACCGATGAGCAGTTCTTC. Translation gives CASSPMEAGGTDEQFF.